Here is one T cell receptor beta chain with its context. This sample is part of a study of patients and donors after allogeneic stem cell transplantation. Germline values: CDR1 SNHLY, CDR2 FYNNEI. The germline V and J ends were trimmed by 5 bases and 4 bases, with 17 bases remaining between them. The CDR3 runs 15 residues. TCRdb called the RT-PCR reads again in MiXCR, with one record for every CDR3 protein. The repertoire holds about 960,000 distinct CDR3 sequences, about a sixth seen once, with 6% in the top ten. The sequenced sample consisted of blood, either unsorted or a sorted T cell fraction (not recorded which). The receptor comes from a human donor who was either an allogeneic HSCT recipient or a stem cell or donor lymphocyte infusion donor (not recorded which). It is not recorded whose cells these are; they may come from a transplant donor. V and J are TRBV2 and TRBJ1-1; possible D gene TRBD1, 5 bases. CDR3 amino acids: CASSHFSGFGTEAFF. The CDR3 coding sequence is TGTGCCAGCAGTCATTTCTCAGGGTTTGGCACTGAAGCTTTCTTT.